This T cell receptor beta chain was obtained from a study of blood T cell repertoires in COVID-19. Overall study: T cells, B-cell-depleted T cells, or PBMCs supplied cDNA or gDNA.

Between the trimmed V and J ends, which lost 7 bases and 5 bases, there was a span of 16 bases. The CDR3 has 14 residues. The germline CDR1 and CDR2 sequences are MDHEN and SYDVKM. In the original processing: Amplification from reference gene primers served as the basis for estimated nucleated cell counts. Generated by immunoSEQ multiplex PCR, the TCRdb table keeps only in-frame clones and is missing some. That table supplies the V and J calls and clone size; D and trimming were determined from the DNA. The sample lists about 430,000 clones, approximately 91% seen once, with 1.4% in the top ten. The sample was PBMCs or T cells enriched from blood (not recorded which). The chain joins TRBV28 to TRBJ2-3; TRBD2 might be the D (6 bases). The receptor's source is a woman aged 18-29 years who had been exposed to COVID-19. The CDR3 protein is CASNAASVGDTQYF. The CDR3 DNA reads as TGTGCCAGCAATGCGGCTAGCGTGGGAGATACGCAGTATTTT.